This TCR beta chain was identified during a study of T cells and copy number aberrations in small-cell lung cancer listed by TCRdb under 2021. Study-level background: TCR repertoire sequencing was paired with whole-exome sequencing of the same tumor regions to relate T cell metrics to mutations and copy number aberrations. Tumor TCR data were available for 16 to 20 patients, and TCR data from both tumor and normal tissue were available for 14 patients.

Points the paper makes about the study in general: The study was limited by a small sample size because surgical resection is uncommon in small-cell lung cancer, and validation of the findings is required. All specimens were formalin-fixed paraffin-embedded tissue, which is known to introduce sequencing artifacts. Compared with adjacent lung tissue, tumors showed lower T-cell density, richness and clonality, although the density difference was not significant.

The immunoSEQ hsTCRB Kit, with multiplexed V- and J-gene primers, was used to amplify TCR-beta CDR3 regions from genomic DNA. Unique DNA barcodes were added in a second PCR, and samples were pooled together with a negative and a positive control. Sequencing of the pooled TCR-beta libraries was performed on an Illumina MiSeq using a 150-cycle paired-end protocol. In the paper's pipeline: Raw sequencing data were processed by Adaptive Biotechnologies into a report containing normalized, annotated TCR-beta repertoires. T-cell density was calculated by normalizing TCR-beta templates to usable DNA, with usable DNA estimated through amplification of housekeeping genes. Clonality was defined as 1 minus Pielou's evenness, while richness was a count of unique rearrangements. TCRdb holds this immuneACCESS table with in-frame rearrangements only. Some clones are missing; in checked studies, unresolved V genes explain under half, and the rest has no known cause. V and J calls and clone size come straight from that table; D and trimming were deduced from the DNA. Counted in this sample were over 2,000 clones; 70% to 85% of them appeared once. Roughly 9% of the sample is in the top ten clones.

Turning to this clone: Its binding antigen is unknown. One base away there is no much larger clone; base qualities are not given.

Patients with limited-stage small-cell lung cancer who underwent surgical resection in Hangzhou, China, between the late 2000s and the early 2020s were included as donors. Every donor underwent upfront surgery with no preoperative chemotherapy or radiotherapy, and no donor received immunotherapy either before or after surgery. Each of the roughly 18 patients in the sequenced cohort was a smoker or a heavy second-hand smoker. Adjacent normal lung was taken at least 2 cm away from the tumor margin, and two pathologists confirmed by morphology that the adjacent normal lung was free of malignant cells. The study used multi-region TCR-beta sequencing of resected limited-stage small-cell lung cancers together with tumor-adjacent lung tissue to characterize T cell repertoire heterogeneity. Genomic DNA was extracted from FFPE tissue using the AllPrep DNA/RNA FFPE Kit (Qiagen). The CDR3, from cysteine to phenylalanine, totals 15 residues. Of all the DNA, just the CDR3 is kept, 45 bases in frame from base 1. Compared with germline, V lacks 7 bases and J lacks 5 bases; bases without a gene match: 9. From a lookup of the germline V gene, CDR1 and CDR2 are MNHEY and SVGAGI.

This receptor was obtained from a man aged 55 to 69 with small cell lung cancer. The sample comprised normal tissue next to the tumor. The chain was built from TRBV6-5 and TRBJ2-2; 8 central bases correspond to TRBD1. Here is the DNA: TGTGCCAGCACCATGGCAGGGGGCTTGACCGGGGAGCTGTTTTTT. It is translated as CASTMAGGLTGELFF.